The clone carrying this T cell receptor beta chain was seen just once. These data originate in a study of blood T cell repertoires in COVID-19. Study as a whole: Samples representing acute and convalescent COVID-19 were sourced from the United States, Italy and Spain. PBMCs, B-cell-depleted T cells, or T cells provided the cDNA or gDNA that made up the material.

Original data processing: The assay estimated nucleated cells by amplifying reference gene primers. Clones were sequenced by immunoSEQ multiplex PCR, and TCRdb holds only the in-frame ones, with some missing. D and trimming were read from the DNA, whereas the V and J calls and clone size are those reported in that table. The sample holds around 100,000 clones, 90% seen once. This receptor was taken from a man aged 50-59 years with acute or convalescent COVID-19. Sequencing was carried out using peripheral blood.

In DNA, the CDR3 is TGTGCCAGCAGCGTAGGCCCAGCGGGAGTCGAGCAGTACTTC. This gives the protein CASSVGPAGVEQYF. The rearrangement links TRBV9 to TRBJ2-7; the match to TRBD2 covers 8 bases. V was pared by 0 bases and J by 6 bases, with 5 bases of the junction left unmatched. The germline V gene encodes CDR1 SGDLS and CDR2 YYNGEE. The length of the CDR3 is 14 residues.